The source of this TCR beta chain is a study of shared clonotypes between healthy human individuals. Produced via immunoSEQ multiplex PCR; TCRdb's table is partial and in-frame only. The profile shows approximately 1,500,000 clones, roughly 97% of them singletons. The CDR3 runs to 15 residues. Trimming left V 3 bases short and J 2 bases short, with 12 bases between. In germline, CDR1 is SGDLS, CDR2 YYNGEE. J is TRBJ2-1 and V is TRBV9; D call uncertain. Sequencing was carried out using naive CD4+ T cells sorted from blood. Noted subset: CD45RA+ positively selected. The TCR originated in a man younger than 40 in good health. The CDR3 region is CASSDTGSTYNEQFF. The CDR3 DNA reads as TGTGCCAGCAGCGATACCGGGTCGACCTACAATGAGCAGTTCTTC.